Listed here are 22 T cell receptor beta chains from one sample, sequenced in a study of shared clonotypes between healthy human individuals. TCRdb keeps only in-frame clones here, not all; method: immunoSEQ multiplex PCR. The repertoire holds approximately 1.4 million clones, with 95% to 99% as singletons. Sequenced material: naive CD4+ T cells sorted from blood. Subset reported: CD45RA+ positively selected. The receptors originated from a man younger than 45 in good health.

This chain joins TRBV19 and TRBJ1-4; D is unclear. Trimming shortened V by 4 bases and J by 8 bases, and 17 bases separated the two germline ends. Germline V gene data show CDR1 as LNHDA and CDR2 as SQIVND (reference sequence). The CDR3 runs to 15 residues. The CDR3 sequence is CASSRGTLGKEKLFF. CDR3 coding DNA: TGTGCCAGTAGTAGAGGCACCCTGGGGAAAGAAAAACTGTTTTTT.

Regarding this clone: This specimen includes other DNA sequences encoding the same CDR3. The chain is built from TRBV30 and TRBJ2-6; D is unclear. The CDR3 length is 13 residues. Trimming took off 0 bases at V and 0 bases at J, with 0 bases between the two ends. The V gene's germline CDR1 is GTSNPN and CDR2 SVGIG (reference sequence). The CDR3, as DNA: TGTGCCTGGAGTGTCTCTGGGGCCAACGTCCTGACTTTC. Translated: CAWSVSGANVLTF.

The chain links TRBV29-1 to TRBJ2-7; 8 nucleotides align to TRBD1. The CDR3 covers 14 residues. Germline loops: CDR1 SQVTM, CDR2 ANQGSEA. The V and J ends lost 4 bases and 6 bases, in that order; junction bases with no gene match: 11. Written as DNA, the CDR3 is TGCAGCGTTGGGACGACAGGGGCGCTGGGCGAGCAGTACTTC. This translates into CSVGTTGALGEQYF.

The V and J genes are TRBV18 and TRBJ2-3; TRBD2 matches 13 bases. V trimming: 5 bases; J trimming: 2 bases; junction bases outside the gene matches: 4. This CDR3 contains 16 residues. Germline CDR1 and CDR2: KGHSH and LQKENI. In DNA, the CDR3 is TGTGCCAGCTCAAGGGGGACTAGCGGGACCACAGATACGCAGTATTTT. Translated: CASSRGTSGTTDTQYF.

The CDR3 region has the DNA TGTGCCAGCAGCTTTTTCGCCGGGCCCCTGTTTTTT. This gives the protein CASSFFAGPLFF. The chain joins TRBV5-5 to TRBJ2-2; D is unclear. V lost 2 bases, J lost 14 bases, and 13 bases lay in between. The CDR3 contains 12 residues. Germline CDR1 and CDR2: SGHKS and YYEKEE (reference sequence).

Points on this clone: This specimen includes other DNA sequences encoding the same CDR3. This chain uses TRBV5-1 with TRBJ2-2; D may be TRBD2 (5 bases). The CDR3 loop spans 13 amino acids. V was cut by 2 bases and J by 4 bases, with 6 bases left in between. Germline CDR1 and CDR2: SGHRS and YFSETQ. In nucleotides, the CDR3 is TGCGCCAGCAGCTTCGAGGGCACCGGGGAGCTGTTTTTT. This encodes CASSFEGTGELFF. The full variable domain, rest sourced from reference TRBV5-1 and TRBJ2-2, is KAGVTQTPRYLIKTRGQQVTLSCSPISGHRSVSWYQQTPGQGLQFLFEYFSETQRNKGNFPGRFSGRQFSNSRSEMNVSTLELGDSALYLCASSFEGTGELFFGEGSRLTVL.

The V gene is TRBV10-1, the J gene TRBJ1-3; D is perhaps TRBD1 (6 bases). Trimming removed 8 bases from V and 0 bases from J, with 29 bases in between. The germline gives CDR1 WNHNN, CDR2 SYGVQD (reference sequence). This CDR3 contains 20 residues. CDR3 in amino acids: CASCQRTGSVFERSGNTIYF. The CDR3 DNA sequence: TGCGCCAGCTGTCAGCGCACAGGGTCCGTTTTTGAACGCTCTGGAAACACCATATATTTT.

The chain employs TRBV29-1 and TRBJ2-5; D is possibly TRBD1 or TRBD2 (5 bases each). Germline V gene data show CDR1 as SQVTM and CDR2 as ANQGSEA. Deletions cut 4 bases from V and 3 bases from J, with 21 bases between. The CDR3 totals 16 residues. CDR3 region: CSVVGGKGIYEETQYF. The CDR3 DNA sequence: TGCAGCGTTGTTGGGGGTAAAGGTATTTATGAAGAGACCCAGTACTTC.

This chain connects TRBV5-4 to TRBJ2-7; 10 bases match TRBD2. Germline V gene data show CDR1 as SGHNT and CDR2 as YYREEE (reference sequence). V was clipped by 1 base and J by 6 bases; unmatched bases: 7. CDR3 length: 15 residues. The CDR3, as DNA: TGTGCCAGCAGCTTGCGGTCTAGCGGGAGAACCGAGCAGTACTTC. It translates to CASSLRSSGRTEQYF.

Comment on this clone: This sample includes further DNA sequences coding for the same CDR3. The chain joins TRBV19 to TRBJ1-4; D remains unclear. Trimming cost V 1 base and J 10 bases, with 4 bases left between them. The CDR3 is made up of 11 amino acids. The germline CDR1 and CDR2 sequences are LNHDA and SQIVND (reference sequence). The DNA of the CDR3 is TGTGCCAGTAGTATAGGGCGAAAACTGTTTTTT. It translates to CASSIGRKLFF.

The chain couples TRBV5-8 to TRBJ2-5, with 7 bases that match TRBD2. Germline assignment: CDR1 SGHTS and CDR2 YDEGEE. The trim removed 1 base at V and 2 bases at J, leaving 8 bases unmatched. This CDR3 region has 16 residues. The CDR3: CASSLLQGRGQETQYF. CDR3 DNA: TGTGCCAGCAGCTTGTTACAAGGGCGGGGGCAAGAGACCCAGTACTTC.

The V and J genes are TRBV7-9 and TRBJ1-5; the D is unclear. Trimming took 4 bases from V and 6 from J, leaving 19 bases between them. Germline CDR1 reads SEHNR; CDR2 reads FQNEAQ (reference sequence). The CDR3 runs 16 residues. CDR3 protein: CASSSWRASGGQPQHF. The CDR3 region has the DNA TGTGCCAGCAGCTCTTGGCGGGCCTCGGGTGGTCAGCCCCAGCATTTT.

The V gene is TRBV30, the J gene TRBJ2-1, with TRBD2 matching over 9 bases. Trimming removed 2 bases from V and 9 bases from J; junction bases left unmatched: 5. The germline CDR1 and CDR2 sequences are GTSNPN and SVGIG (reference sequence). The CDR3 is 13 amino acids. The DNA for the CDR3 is TGTGCCTGGAGTCCTAGCGGGAAGGGTGAGCAGTTCTTC. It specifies CAWSPSGKGEQFF.

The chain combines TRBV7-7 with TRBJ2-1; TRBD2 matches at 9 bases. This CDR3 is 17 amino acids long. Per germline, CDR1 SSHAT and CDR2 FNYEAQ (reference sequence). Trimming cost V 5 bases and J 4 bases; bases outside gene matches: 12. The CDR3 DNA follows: TGTGCCAGCAGCCAAGTCATGGCGGGAGGGGGTTACAATGAGCAGTTCTTC. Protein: CASSQVMAGGGYNEQFF.

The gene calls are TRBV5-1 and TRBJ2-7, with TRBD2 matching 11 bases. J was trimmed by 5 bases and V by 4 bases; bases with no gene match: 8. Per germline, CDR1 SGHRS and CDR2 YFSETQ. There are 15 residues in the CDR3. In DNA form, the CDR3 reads TGCGCCAGCAGCCCATTAGCGGGAGGGCCCAACGAGCAGTACTTC. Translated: CASSPLAGGPNEQYF.

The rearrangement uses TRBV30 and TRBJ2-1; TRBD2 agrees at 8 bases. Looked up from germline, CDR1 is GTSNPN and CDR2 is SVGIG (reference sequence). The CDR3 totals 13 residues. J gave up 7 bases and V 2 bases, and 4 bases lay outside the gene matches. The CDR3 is CAWSRSGGNEQFF. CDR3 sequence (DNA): TGTGCCTGGAGTAGATCGGGGGGGAATGAGCAGTTCTTC.

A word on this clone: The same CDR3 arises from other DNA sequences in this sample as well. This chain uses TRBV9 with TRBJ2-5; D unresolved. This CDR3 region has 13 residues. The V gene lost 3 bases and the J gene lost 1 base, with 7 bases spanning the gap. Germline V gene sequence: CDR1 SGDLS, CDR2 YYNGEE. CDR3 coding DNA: TGTGCCAGCAGCGGGACGGGCCAAGAGACCCAGTACTTC. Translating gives CASSGTGQETQYF.

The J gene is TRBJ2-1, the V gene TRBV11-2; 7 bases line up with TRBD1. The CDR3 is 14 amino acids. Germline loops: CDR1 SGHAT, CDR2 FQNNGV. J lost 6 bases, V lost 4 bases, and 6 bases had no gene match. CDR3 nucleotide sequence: TGTGCCAGCAGCTCGCGATGGGACAGCAATGAGCAGTTCTTC. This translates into CASSSRWDSNEQFF.

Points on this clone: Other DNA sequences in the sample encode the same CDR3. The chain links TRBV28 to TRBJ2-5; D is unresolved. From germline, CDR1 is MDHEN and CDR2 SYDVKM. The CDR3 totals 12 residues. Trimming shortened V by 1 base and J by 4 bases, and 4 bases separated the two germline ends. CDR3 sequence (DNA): TGTGCCAGCAGTTTATTGGCAGAGACCCAGTACTTC. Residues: CASSLLAETQYF.

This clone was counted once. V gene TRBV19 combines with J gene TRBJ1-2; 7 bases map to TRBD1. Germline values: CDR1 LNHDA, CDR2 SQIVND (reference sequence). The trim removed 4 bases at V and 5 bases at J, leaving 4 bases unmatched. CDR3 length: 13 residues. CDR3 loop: CASSRGTDYGYTF. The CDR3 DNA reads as TGTGCCAGTAGTAGAGGGACAGATTATGGCTACACCTTC.

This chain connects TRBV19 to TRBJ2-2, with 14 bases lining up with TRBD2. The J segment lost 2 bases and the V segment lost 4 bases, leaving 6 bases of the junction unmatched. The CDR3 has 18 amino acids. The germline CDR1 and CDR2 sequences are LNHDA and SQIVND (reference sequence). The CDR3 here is CASSRGTSGSPNTGELFF. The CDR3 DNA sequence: TGTGCCAGTAGTAGGGGGACTAGCGGGAGCCCTAACACCGGGGAGCTGTTTTTT.

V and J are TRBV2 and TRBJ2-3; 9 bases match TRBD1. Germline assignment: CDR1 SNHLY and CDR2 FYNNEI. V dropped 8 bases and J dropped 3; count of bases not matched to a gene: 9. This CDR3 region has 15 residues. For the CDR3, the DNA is TGTGCCAGCGCCGGGGGGACAGGGTCGACAGATACGCAGTATTTT. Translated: CASAGGTGSTDTQYF.